This T cell receptor beta chain appears in the sequencing data of a study of blood T cell repertoires in COVID-19. Turning to the study itself: Samples came from the United States, Italy and Spain, spanning acute and convalescent COVID-19. From T cells, B-cell-depleted T cells, or PBMCs came the material, which was cDNA or gDNA.

Original methodology: Amplified reference gene primers provided the basis for estimating nucleated cell counts. The assay was immunoSEQ multiplex PCR, and TCRdb's table has in-frame clones only and misses some. For V, J and clone size, that table is used; D and trimming come from the DNA. The sample shows about 68,000 clones, approximately 85% of them seen only once. Germline lookup yields CDR1 MNHEY and CDR2 SVGAGI. The CDR3 has 11 amino acids. The ends were cut back, 6 bases at V and 3 bases at J, with 6 bases in the middle. The sample comprised peripheral blood. The genes are TRBV6-5 and TRBJ2-7; tentative D call: TRBD2 (5 bases). This receptor was identified in a man in his fifties or sixties with acute or convalescent COVID-19. The CDR3 spells CASRTNYEQYF. The CDR3 coding sequence is TGTGCCAGCAGGACTAACTACGAGCAGTACTTC.